The rows below give T cell receptor beta chains drawn from one sample of a study of blood T cell repertoires in COVID-19. Profiled with immunoSEQ multiplex PCR; TCRdb holds only in-frame clones, not every one. Of approximately 220,000 clones listed, roughly 80% are singletons. Input material: peripheral blood. Receptor source: a woman older than 75 with acute or convalescent COVID-19. The CDR3 runs from the conserved cysteine through the conserved F or W. D genes are given only for firm matches. Rows give clone size only sometimes, using once, few, many, or a class for an expanded clone.

>TRBJ1-1|TRBV3-1/TRBV3-2|-|few
CASSQDGRSEAFF
TGTGCCAGCAGCCAAGACGGGAGAAGTGAAGCTTTCTTT
>TRBJ1-3|TRBV3-1/TRBV3-2|TRBD1|few
CASSQGTGGVGNTIYF
TGTGCCAGCAGCCAGGGGACAGGGGGCGTTGGAAACACCATATATTTT
>TRBJ2-7|TRBV10-3|-|once
CAISEPGYEQYF
TGTGCCATCAGTGAGCCAGGTTACGAGCAGTACTTC
>TRBJ2-7|TRBV28|-|once
CASSLIRLGPSYEQYF
TGTGCCAGCAGTTTAATAAGACTAGGACCGTCGTACGAGCAGTACTTC
>TRBJ2-3|TRBV2|TRBD2|-
CASRLERGSTDTQYF
TGTGCCAGCAGGCTGGAGCGGGGTAGCACAGATACGCAGTATTTT
>TRBJ1-6|TRBV5-1|TRBD1|-
CASSLAGQGKSPLHF
TGCGCCAGCAGCTTGGCGGGACAGGGAAAATCACCCCTCCACTTT
>TRBJ2-2|TRBV3-1/TRBV3-2|-|-
CASSQGDPNTGELFF
TGTGCCAGCAGCCAAGGAGATCCGAATACCGGGGAGCTGTTTTTT
>TRBJ1-5|TRBV12-2|-|-
CASRLATKVRDRGKNSNQPQHF
TGTGCAAGTCGCTTAGCAACAAAAGTTAGGGACAGGGGAAAAAATAGCAATCAGCCCCAGCATTTT
>TRBJ1-1|TRBV18|-|-
CASSPLQQGMNTEAFF
TGTGCCAGCTCACCACTTCAGCAGGGCATGAACACTGAAGCTTTCTTT
>TRBJ1-6|TRBV19|TRBD1|few
CASSTTQGNNSPLHF
TGTGCCAGTAGTACCACACAGGGGAATAATTCACCCCTCCACTTT
>TRBJ2-5|TRBV9|TRBD1|-
CASSVAGTGVGETQYF
TGTGCCAGCAGCGTAGCAGGGACAGGCGTCGGGGAGACCCAGTACTTC
>TRBJ2-1|TRBV27|-|-
CASSPNDSGPRGNEQFF
TGTGCCAGCAGTCCGAACGATAGCGGCCCTAGGGGCAATGAGCAGTTCTTC
>TRBJ1-2|TRBV29-1|-|few
CSVGDINYGYTF
TGCAGCGTTGGGGACATAAACTATGGCTACACCTTC
>TRBJ1-2|TRBV9|-|-
CASSPSPRLNYGYTF
TGTGCCAGCAGCCCTTCCCCCAGGCTCAACTATGGCTACACCTTC
>TRBJ2-3|TRBV2|-|-
CASSELGGGTDTQYF
TGTGCCAGCAGCGAGCTAGGGGGAGGCACAGATACGCAGTATTTT
>TRBJ1-5|TRBV2|-|-
CASSLTDGRQPQHF
TGTGCCAGCAGCCTGACAGACGGGCGTCAGCCCCAGCATTTT
>TRBJ2-7|TRBV7-3|TRBD2|-
CASSRRGLAGDEQYF
TGTGCCAGCAGCCGCCGGGGGCTAGCGGGTGACGAGCAGTACTTC
>TRBJ2-2|TRBV7-2|TRBD2|-
CASSSTSAGGGELFF
TGTGCCAGCAGCTCAACTAGCGCGGGGGGAGGGGAGCTGTTTTTT
>TRBJ2-1|TRBV5-1|-|-
CASSPQGADNEQFF
TGCGCCAGCAGTCCACAGGGCGCTGACAATGAGCAGTTCTTC
>TRBJ1-5|TRBV5-6|-|-
CASSLGPGGPQHF
TGTGCCAGCAGCTTGGGACCGGGAGGGCCCCAGCATTTT
>TRBJ2-3|TRBV5-1|-|-
CASSLAGERDTQYF
TGCGCCAGCAGCTTGGCAGGGGAGAGAGATACGCAGTATTTT
>TRBJ1-5|TRBV7-2|-|-
CASSLTVNSNQPQHF
TGTGCCAGCAGCCTGACTGTTAATAGCAATCAGCCCCAGCATTTT
>TRBJ1-6|TRBV27|-|-
CASSLSTEYNSPLHF
TGTGCCAGCAGTTTATCGACAGAGTATAATTCACCCCTCCACTTT
>TRBJ2-7|TRBV15|-|-
CATSRDRASRTYEQYF
TGTGCCACCAGCAGAGATCGGGCTAGCCGAACCTACGAGCAGTACTTC
>TRBJ1-2|TRBV27|-|-
CASRRKGGNGYTF
TGTGCCAGCAGGCGTAAAGGGGGAAATGGCTACACCTTC
>TRBJ2-7|TRBV7-2|-|few
CASSSLSPYEQYF
TGTGCCAGCAGCTCACTGTCCCCTTACGAGCAGTACTTC
>TRBJ2-3|TRBV5-1|-|few
CASSSGTSTDTQYF
TGCGCCAGCAGCTCGGGGACTAGCACAGATACGCAGTATTTT
>TRBJ2-1|TRBV2|-|-
CASSRVQTVYNEQFF
TGTGCCAGCAGTCGGGTCCAGACCGTTTACAATGAGCAGTTCTTC
>TRBJ1-2|TRBV28|-|-
CASSPQVRGYTF
TGTGCCAGCAGCCCCCAGGTCCGAGGCTACACCTTC
>TRBJ2-2|TRBV12-5|TRBD2|-
CASGGIAGSTGELFF
TGTGCTAGTGGTGGAATAGCGGGGAGCACCGGGGAGCTGTTTTTT
>TRBJ2-2|TRBV18|-|-
CASSPPLSGNTGELFF
TGTGCCAGCTCACCACCTCTCAGCGGTAACACCGGGGAGCTGTTTTTT
>TRBJ2-3|TRBV3-1/TRBV3-2|TRBD2|-
CASSRLAGALRGTDTQYF
TGTGCCAGCAGTCGACTAGCGGGGGCCTTAAGGGGGACAGATACGCAGTATTTT
>TRBJ2-7|TRBV7-6|-|-
CASSANSGSGYEQYF
TGTGCCAGCAGCGCAAATTCAGGGTCAGGTTACGAGCAGTACTTC
>TRBJ1-5|TRBV30|-|once
CAWSVGQTNQPQHF
TGTGCCTGGAGTGTAGGACAGACTAATCAGCCCCAGCATTTT
>TRBJ2-3|TRBV5-1|TRBD2|-
CASSLPSGLGIADTQYF
TGCGCCAGCAGCTTACCCTCTGGACTAGGCATCGCAGATACGCAGTATTTT
>TRBJ1-5|TRBV11-2|-|-
CASSFFSSVYQPQHF
TGTGCCAGCAGCTTCTTTTCGAGTGTGTATCAGCCCCAGCATTTT
>TRBJ1-5|TRBV15|TRBD1|-
CATSRGDRANQPQHF
TGTGCCACCAGCAGAGGGGACAGGGCGAATCAGCCCCAGCATTTT
>TRBJ2-1|TRBV5-1|TRBD2|once
CASSVELAGGPQGEQFF
TGCGCCAGCAGCGTGGAACTAGCGGGGGGGCCTCAGGGTGAGCAGTTCTTC
>TRBJ1-4|TRBV7-6|TRBD1|-
CASSLVISRTGEREKLFF
TGTGCCAGCAGCTTAGTCATCTCTCGGACAGGGGAGAGGGAAAAACTGTTTTTT
>TRBJ1-1|TRBV27|-|-
CASSIQGMNTEAFF
TGTGCCAGCAGTATCCAGGGAATGAACACTGAAGCTTTCTTT